The 30 T cell receptor beta chains presented below share a single source sample, sequenced in a study of vaccination effects on CD4 cells after COVID-19. ViraFEST assay sequencing came after antigen-specific CD4+ T cells were expanded with viral peptide pools. Researchers isolated CD4+ T cells once 9 to 11 days of culture had elapsed. Libraries were prepared by immunoSEQ multiplex PCR; TCRdb keeps only in-frame clonotypes and omits some of them. The table has 45,000 to 65,000 clones, around 86% seen once. No antigen has been assigned to these receptors. The sample was CD4+ T cells from PBMCs cultured with HCoV-229E spike peptides, taken before COVID-19 vaccination. The receptors shown here come from a human donor who received a COVID-19 vaccine.

This clone appeared once. J is TRBJ2-3 and V is TRBV2; TRBD1 or TRBD2 may be the D gene (7 bases each). Trimming took off 6 bases at V and 4 bases at J, with 14 bases between the two ends. The CDR3 has 14 residues. Germline V gene sequence: CDR1 SNHLY, CDR2 FYNNEI. The chain's CDR3 is CASSRGGTADTQYF. The CDR3 DNA sequence: TGTGCCAGCAGCAGGGGGGGAACTGCAGATACGCAGTATTTT.

This clone is a singleton in its sample. The chain carries TRBV3-1 (or the pseudogene TRBV3-2) and TRBJ1-2; D uncertain. Per the germline V gene, CDR1 is LGHDT and CDR2 is YNNKEL (reference sequence). V lost 0 bases to trimming and J lost 4 bases, with 3 bases between them. The CDR3 totals 12 residues. The CDR3 DNA reads TGTGCCAGCAGCCAAGACATCTATGGCTACACCTTC. Its translation: CASSQDIYGYTF.

The chain recombines TRBV10-2 with TRBJ2-7; TRBD1 agrees at 11 bases. The trim removed 5 bases at V and 2 bases at J, leaving 5 bases unmatched. The CDR3 is 15 residues long. Germline V gene sequence: CDR1 WSHSY, CDR2 SAAADI. CDR3 in DNA: TGCGCCAGCAGTCCGGGGACAGGGGGTACCTACGAGCAGTACGTC. Amino acid sequence: CASSPGTGGTYEQYV.

V and J are TRBV11-2 and TRBJ1-1; D gene unclear. Looked up from germline, CDR1 is SGHAT and CDR2 is FQNNGV. With 3 bases removed from V and 3 bases from J, the gap between germline ends came to 14 bases. This CDR3 is built from 15 residues. CDR3 residues: CASSLIKRVYTEAFF. CDR3 sequence (DNA): TGTGCCAGCAGCTTGATCAAGAGGGTGTACACTGAAGCTTTCTTT.

J is TRBJ2-7 and V is TRBV4-3; D not certain. CDR1 and CDR2 from the germline V gene are LGHNA and YSLEER. The ends were cut back, 1 base at V and 0 bases at J, with 10 bases in the middle. The CDR3 has 15 amino acids. The CDR3 spells CASSQALASSYEQYV. The CDR3 bases are TGCGCCAGCAGCCAAGCTCTTGCTAGCTCCTACGAGCAGTACGTC.

In nucleotides, the CDR3 is TGTGCCAGCAGCCTCGGGGGTGAGCAGTTCTTC. This codes for CASSLGGEQFF. This chain joins TRBV5-5 and TRBJ2-1, with a weak D call TRBD2 (6 bases). V gave up 4 bases and J gave up 9 bases, with 8 bases separating them. CDR3 length equals 11 residues. Germline V gives CDR1 SGHKS, CDR2 YYEKEE (reference sequence).

This clone turned up a few times. This chain uses TRBV3-1 (or the pseudogene TRBV3-2) with TRBJ2-1; unclear D gene. Trimming shortened V by 3 bases and J by 11 bases, and 14 bases separated the two germline ends. Germline V lookup: CDR1 LGHDT, CDR2 YNNKEL (reference sequence). This CDR3 is built from 13 residues. The CDR3 spells CASSQGNIVQQFF. The CDR3 nucleotides read TGTGCCAGCAGCCAGGGGAACATTGTGCAGCAGTTCTTC.

CDR3 coding DNA: TGCGCCAGCAGCCCTACTAGCGCGACAGATACGCAGTATTTT. This translates into CASSPTSATDTQYF. The chain carries TRBV5-1 and TRBJ2-3; 7 bases line up with TRBD2. CDR1 and CDR2 from the germline V gene are SGHRS and YFSETQ. The V gene end was trimmed by 4 bases and the J gene end by 3 bases; junction bases not matched to a gene: 5. The CDR3 totals 14 residues.

The CDR3 region is CASSIGESNTEAFF. In DNA form, the CDR3 reads TGTGCCAGTAGTATCGGGGAGTCGAACACTGAAGCTTTCTTT. The V and J genes are TRBV19 and TRBJ1-1; D remains unclear. The CDR3 length is 14 residues. Germline V gene sequence: CDR1 LNHDA, CDR2 SQIVND (reference sequence). The V and J ends lost 3 bases and 1 base respectively, with 9 bases between them.

This clone was detected only a few times. J is TRBJ1-5 and V is TRBV27; D gene unclear. Trimming took off 8 bases at V and 7 bases at J, with 21 bases between the two ends. In germline, CDR1 is MNHEY, CDR2 SMNVEV (reference sequence). The CDR3 has 15 amino acids. The CDR3 region is CASATSRTREQPQHF. CDR3 bases: TGTGCCAGCGCAACTTCTAGGACCCGGGAGCAGCCCCAGCATTTT.

This chain connects TRBV6-5 to TRBJ2-1, with 7 bases matching TRBD2. The CDR3 loop spans 16 amino acids. Trimming took 2 bases from V and 3 from J; bases not matched to a gene: 7. Germline-derived CDR1 and CDR2 are MNHEY and SVGAGI. CDR3 sequence (DNA): TGTGCCAGCAGTTACGGCGGGGGAATAATCTACAATGAGCAGTTCTTC. This codes for CASSYGGGIIYNEQFF.

The chain uses TRBV28 and TRBJ1-5, with D perhaps TRBD1 (6 bases). V lost 3 bases and J lost 4, with 13 bases in between. The germline V gene has CDR1 MDHEN and CDR2 SYDVKM. CDR3 length: 15 amino acids. CDR3 DNA: TGTGCCAGCAGTTTTCCCAAAGGGGGTAATCAGCCCCAGCATTTT. Protein sequence: CASSFPKGGNQPQHF.

V gene TRBV6-2 or TRBV6-3 combines with J gene TRBJ2-3, with 9 bases that match TRBD1. CDR1 MNHEY and CDR2 SVGEGT come from the germline V gene. The length of the CDR3 is 16 residues. Trimming cost V 2 bases and J 2 bases; bases outside gene matches: 5. The CDR3: CASSYLGQGNTDTQYF. Here the CDR3 DNA reads TGTGCCAGCAGTTACCTGGGACAGGGTAACACAGATACGCAGTATTTT.

The CDR3 coding sequence is TGCGCCAGCAGCTTGCAAACTAGCCAAGAGACCCAGTACTTC. It encodes CASSLQTSQETQYF. This chain joins TRBV5-1 and TRBJ2-5; weak D call: TRBD2 (5 bases). V lost 1 base to trimming and J lost 1 base, with 8 bases between them. The CDR3 length is 14 residues. Germline V gives CDR1 SGHRS, CDR2 YFSETQ. The complete variable domain, with remaining parts taken from reference TRBV5-1 and TRBJ2-5, reads KAGVTQTPRYLIKTRGQQVTLSCSPISGHRSVSWYQQTPGQGLQFLFEYFSETQRNKGNFPGRFSGRQFSNSRSEMNVSTLELGDSALYLCASSLQTSQETQYFGPGTRLLVL.

This rearrangement joins TRBV7-9 to TRBJ2-5; D is tentatively TRBD1 or TRBD2 (5 bases each). Germline CDR1 and CDR2: SEHNR and FQNEAQ (reference sequence). Trimming pared 5 bases from V and 0 bases from J, leaving 10 bases between. This CDR3 has 14 amino acids. The CDR3, as DNA: TGTGCCAGCAGCATCGGGACGGACCAAGAGACCCAGTACTTC. Translation: CASSIGTDQETQYF.

The chain joins TRBV5-5 to TRBJ1-3, with unresolved D. V was pared by 6 bases and J by 2 bases, with 6 bases between. The CDR3 contains 12 residues. Germline V CDR1 and CDR2: SGHKS, YYEKEE (reference sequence). The CDR3 protein is CASKQTGNTIYF. CDR3 sequence (DNA): TGTGCCAGCAAACAGACTGGAAACACCATATATTTT.

This clone was counted only a few times. This chain links TRBV7-9 with TRBJ1-1; unclear D gene. Germline CDR1 and CDR2: SEHNR and FQNEAQ (reference sequence). The CDR3 extends over 13 amino acids. Trimming removed 9 bases at V and 1 base at J, with 12 bases between. CDR3 sequence: CASLRTGNTEAFF. CDR3 DNA sequence: TGTGCCAGTTTAAGGACGGGGAACACTGAAGCTTTCTTT.

The chain combines TRBV6-4 with TRBJ1-6; 7 positions agree with TRBD1. Germline V CDR1 and CDR2: MRHNA, SNTAGT. The CDR3 is 15 amino acids. The trim removed 7 bases at V and 7 bases at J, leaving 10 bases unmatched. CDR3 bases: TGTGCCAGCATTGGGCAGGGGGATTTCAATTCACCCCTCCACTTT. This translates into CASIGQGDFNSPLHF.

The chain is built from TRBV11-2 and TRBJ1-2; a weak D match, TRBD1 (5 bases). The CDR3 is 14 residues long. V was trimmed by 2 bases and J by 1 base, leaving 8 bases between them. The V gene's germline CDR1 is SGHAT and CDR2 FQNNGV. In nucleotides, the CDR3 is TGTGCCAGCAGCTTACAGGGAGTTAACTATGGCTACACCTTC. Its protein is CASSLQGVNYGYTF.

This sequence joins TRBV18 and TRBJ1-1; D not resolved. With 0 bases removed from V and 4 bases from J, the gap between germline ends came to 12 bases. CDR1 KGHSH and CDR2 LQKENI come from the germline V gene. CDR3 size: 15 residues. CDR3: CASSPPTVRFTEAFF. In DNA, the CDR3 is TGTGCCAGCTCACCACCTACTGTCAGGTTCACTGAAGCTTTCTTT.

V gene TRBV23-1 combines with J gene TRBJ1-4; possibly TRBD1 for D (5 bases). TRBV23-1 is an ORF, and what it does is uncertain. The CDR3 is 14 amino acids. The V end was cut by 10 bases, the J end by 7 bases, with 19 bases between. The CDR3 reads CAILPGGKSEKLFF. The CDR3 DNA is TGCGCCATTCTGCCCGGGGGGAAAAGTGAAAAACTGTTTTTT.

J is TRBJ1-1 and V is TRBV2, with D possibly matching TRBD1 (5 bases). CDR3 length equals 13 residues. Trimming left V 6 bases short and J 3 bases short, with 11 bases between. Germline CDR1 reads SNHLY; CDR2 reads FYNNEI. CDR3 protein: CASSDSSYTEAFF. Written as DNA, the CDR3 is TGTGCCAGCAGCGACAGTTCCTACACTGAAGCTTTCTTT.

The chain carries TRBV7-2 and TRBJ2-1, with D perhaps matching TRBD2 (7 bases). Trimming stripped 4 bases from V and 7 bases from J, with 23 bases between. The CDR3 is 17 residues long. Germline CDR1 reads SGHTA; CDR2 reads FQGNSA. CDR3 sequence (DNA): TGTGCCAGCAGCTCTCGCATTGGCGGGGGCCTGGGGAATGAGCAGTTCTTC. Its protein is CASSSRIGGGLGNEQFF.

This clone was counted once. CDR3 in amino acids: CASSPGQSTDTQYF. CDR3 DNA: TGTGCCAGCAGCCCGGGGCAAAGCACAGATACGCAGTATTTT. The chain combines TRBV6-4 with TRBJ2-3; either TRBD1 or TRBD2 may fit D (5 bases each). Germline V gene data show CDR1 as MRHNA and CDR2 as SNTAGT. Trimming took off 6 bases at V and 0 bases at J, with 10 bases between the two ends. The CDR3 length is 14 residues.

This chain joins TRBV20-1 and TRBJ2-1; tentatively, D is TRBD1 or TRBD2 (5 bases each). Trimming removed 6 bases at V and 12 bases at J, with 12 bases between. The CDR3 spans 10 residues. In germline, CDR1 is DFQATT, CDR2 SNEGSKA (reference sequence). For the CDR3, the DNA is TGCAGTGCGGCAACGGGACGGCAGTTCTTC. This sequence encodes CSAATGRQFF.

This clone showed up just a few times. The rearrangement uses TRBV19 and TRBJ1-5, with 7 nucleotides matching TRBD1. CDR1 is LNHDA, CDR2 SQIVND, per germline (reference sequence). CDR3 size: 15 residues. V lost 4 bases and J lost 7; bases outside the gene matches: 10. The CDR3 DNA sequence: TGTGCCAGTAGTAACACGGACACAGGGGTCCAGCCCCAGCATTTT. Encoded protein: CASSNTDTGVQPQHF.

The chain uses TRBV5-8 and TRBJ2-5; no reliable D call. The germline V gene encodes CDR1 SGHTS and CDR2 YDEGEE. The CDR3 runs 13 residues. V lost 0 bases and J 3 bases, leaving 6 bases between the germline ends. CDR3 sequence: CASSLDEEETQYF. The DNA of the CDR3 is TGTGCCAGCAGCTTGGATGAAGAAGAGACCCAGTACTTC.

The V gene is TRBV12-3 or TRBV12-4, the J gene TRBJ2-3; D is undetermined. The CDR3 length is 12 residues. Deletions cut 5 bases from V and 4 bases from J, with 7 bases between. CDR3 residues: CASSPRPDTQYF. CDR3 bases: TGTGCCAGCAGTCCTCGCCCAGATACGCAGTATTTT.

The rearrangement uses TRBV19 and TRBJ2-3; 8 bases map to TRBD2. The J segment lost 4 bases and the V segment lost 4 bases, leaving 4 bases of the junction unmatched. The CDR3 runs 14 residues. In germline, CDR1 is LNHDA, CDR2 SQIVND (reference sequence). The CDR3 nucleotides are TGTGCCAGTAGTACGGGGACTAGTGCAGATACGCAGTATTTT. Its protein product is CASSTGTSADTQYF. The full variable domain, rest sourced from reference TRBV19 and TRBJ2-3, is DGGITQSPKYLFRKEGQNVTLSCEQNLNHDAMYWYRQDPGQGLRLIYYSQIVNDFQKGDIAEGYSVSREKKESFPLTVTSAQKNPTAFYLCASSTGTSADTQYFGPGTRLTVL.

The CDR3 loop is CASSFRARLYEQYV. For the CDR3, the DNA is TGTGCCAGCAGTTTTAGGGCCCGGCTCTACGAGCAGTACGTC. V and J are TRBV28 and TRBJ2-7; D gene ambiguous. V lost 3 bases and J lost 3, with 12 bases in between. The CDR3 contains 14 residues. The germline gives CDR1 MDHEN, CDR2 SYDVKM.